This T cell receptor beta chain was found in a study of blood T cell repertoires in COVID-19. Across the whole study: The analysed material was cDNA or gDNA that came from T cells, B-cell-depleted T cells, or PBMCs.

V lost 3 bases and J lost 0, with 15 bases in between. Germline CDR1 reads SGHNT; CDR2 reads YYREEE (reference sequence). The length of the CDR3 is 16 residues. The repertoire was sequenced with immunoSEQ multiplex PCR; TCRdb's copy has only in-frame clones and lacks some. The sample lists 200,000 to 250,000 clones, over 80% occurring once. The clonotype originates from a man between 18 and 35 years old with acute COVID-19. Sequenced: PBMCs or T cells enriched from blood (not recorded which). V and J are TRBV5-4 and TRBJ2-5, with D perhaps matching TRBD1 (7 bases). CDR3 loop: CASSSLGGQYQETQYF. DNA of the CDR3: TGTGCCAGCAGCTCTCTGGGGGGACAGTACCAAGAGACCCAGTACTTC.